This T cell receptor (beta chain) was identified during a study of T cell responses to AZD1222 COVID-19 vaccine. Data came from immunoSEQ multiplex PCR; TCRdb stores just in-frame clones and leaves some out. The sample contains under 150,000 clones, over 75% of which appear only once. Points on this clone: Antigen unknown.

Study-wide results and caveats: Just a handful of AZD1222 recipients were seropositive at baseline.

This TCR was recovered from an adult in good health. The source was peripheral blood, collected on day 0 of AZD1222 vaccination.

The CDR3 spells CASSLRGDEQYF. In DNA form, the CDR3 reads TGTGCCAGCAGCTTAAGGGGGGATGAGCAGTACTTC. The chain couples TRBV11-3 to TRBJ2-7; D may be TRBD1 or TRBD2 (6 bases each). The CDR3 extends over 12 amino acids. V was clipped by 2 bases and J by 7 bases, with 9 bases between them. CDR1 is SGHNT, CDR2 YENEEA, per germline.